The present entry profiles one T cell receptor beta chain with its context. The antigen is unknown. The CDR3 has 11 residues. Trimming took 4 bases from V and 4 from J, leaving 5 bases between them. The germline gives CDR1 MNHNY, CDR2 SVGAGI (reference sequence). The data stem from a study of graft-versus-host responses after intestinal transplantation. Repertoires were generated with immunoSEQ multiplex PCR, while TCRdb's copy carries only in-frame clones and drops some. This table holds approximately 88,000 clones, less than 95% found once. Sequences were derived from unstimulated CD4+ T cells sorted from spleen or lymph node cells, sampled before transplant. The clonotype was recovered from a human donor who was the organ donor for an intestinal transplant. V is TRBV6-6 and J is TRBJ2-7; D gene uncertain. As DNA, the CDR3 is TGTGCCAGCAGTTCTCTATACGAGCAGTACTTC. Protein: CASSSLYEQYF.